This T cell receptor (beta chain) appears in the sequencing data of a study of regulatory T cells in long-lasting Graves disease. Time point in this sample: newly diagnosed GD, antithyroid drugs for less than 3 months. PBMC-extracted RNA yielded the TCR library. EDTA tubes received around 10 milliliters of drawn peripheral blood. The TCR beta library used iRepertoire HTBI primers with Arm-PCR amplification of CDR3. TCRdb analysed the multiplex PCR reads with MiXCR anew, one entry per CDR3 protein. The table includes approximately 210,000 distinct CDR3 sequences, around 18% detected once. Germline CDR1 reads KGHSH; CDR2 reads LQKENI. There are 16 residues in the CDR3. V lost 5 bases, J lost 0 bases, and 5 bases stayed unmatched.

This receptor was obtained from a female donor with Graves disease. The chain is built from TRBV18 and TRBJ1-3; 9 nucleotides match TRBD1. The sample here was peripheral blood mononuclear cells (PBMCs), taken at new diagnosis, from a patient treated with antithyroid drugs. CDR3 residues: CASSAGTGPSGNTIYF. CDR3 DNA sequence: TGTGCCAGCTCAGCCGGGACAGGGCCCTCTGGAAACACCATATATTTT.